This TCR beta chain was sequenced for a study of T-cell memory formation after mild COVID-19. Trimming stripped 2 bases from V and 8 bases from J, with 12 bases between. CDR3 length: 13 amino acids. The germline CDR1 and CDR2 sequences are SGHTA and FQGNSA. In this sample, this clonotype turned up many times. Antigen: not known. Using constant-segment primers, 5'RACE produced TCR alpha and TCR beta cDNA libraries carrying sample barcodes and UMIs. TCRdb reprocessed the 5' RACE reads via MiXCR and lists one record per CDR3 protein. In the table there are about 49,000 distinct CDR3 sequences, about 7.3% of which are singletons. The study's findings and limits: CD4+ contracting clones were found mainly in CM and EM, and CD8+ ones in EMRA. The appearance of some responding clones in pre-infection memory suggested that cross-reactive memory joined.

Material for sequencing was PBMCs or a T cell subset sorted from them (not recorded which). The source is a man aged 18 to 29 who had mild COVID-19 (a few samples of this study predate the infection). Cell type and time point are not known. V gene TRBV7-2 combines with J gene TRBJ1-2; D unresolved. CDR3 in DNA: TGTGCCAGCAGCTTATTTGAGGGCGGAGGCTACACCTTC. Amino acid sequence: CASSLFEGGGYTF.